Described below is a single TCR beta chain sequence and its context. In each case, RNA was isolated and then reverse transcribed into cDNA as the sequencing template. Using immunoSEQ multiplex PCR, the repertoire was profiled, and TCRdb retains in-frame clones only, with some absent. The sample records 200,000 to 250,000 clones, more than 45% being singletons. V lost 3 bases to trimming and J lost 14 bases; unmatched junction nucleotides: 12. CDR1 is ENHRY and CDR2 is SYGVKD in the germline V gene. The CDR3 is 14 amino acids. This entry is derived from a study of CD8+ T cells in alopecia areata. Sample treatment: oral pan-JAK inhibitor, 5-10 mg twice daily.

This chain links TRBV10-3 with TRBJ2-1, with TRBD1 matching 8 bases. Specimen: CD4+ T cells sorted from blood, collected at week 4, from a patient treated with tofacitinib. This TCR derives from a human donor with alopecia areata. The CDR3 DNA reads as TGTGCCATCAGTGACCCAGACAGGGGTGGGCTGGAGTTCTTC. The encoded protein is CAISDPDRGGLEFF.